The T cell receptor beta chain described here comes from a study of blood T cell repertoires in COVID-19 (dated by TCRdb to the early 2020s). In the study overall: The collaborator samples originated in the United States, Italy and Spain and spanned the acute and convalescent phases of COVID-19. The dataset comprised deeply sampled blood TCRbeta repertoires from subjects exposed to, actively infected with, or recovered from COVID-19. The samples were drawn from the first 160 participants of the ongoing ImmuneRACE study and from 950 to 1,500 subjects provided by 6 global collaborators. The sample metadata nearly always contained a de-identified subject ID, COVID-19 status, age in years and sex. The prospective study material was composed of cDNA or gDNA derived from T cells, B-cell-depleted T cells, or PBMCs. The repertoires were made available in a free public database intended to serve as a resource for research on the immune response to SARS-CoV-2. Where available, HLA class I and class II types were obtained from metadata supplied by the sample provider rather than from assay-based typing.

TCRbeta CDR3 regions were amplified from genomic DNA using the immunoSEQ Assay, a bias-controlled multiplex PCR. Regarding the original processing steps: Nucleated cell counts per sample were estimated from amplification of reference gene primers within the assay. To quantify the absolute abundance of each unique TCRbeta CDR3 rearrangement, sequence reads were collapsed and filtered. For each sample, productive Simpson clonality was calculated as the square root of Simpson's diversity index across productive rearrangements. The source is immuneACCESS, and TCRdb retained only in-frame sequences with V and J called. Part of the clones is not carried over; for the studies checked, unresolved V genes explain less than half of this, and the remainder is unexplained. Clone size and the V and J calls come from that table; the DNA yielded D and trimming. Counted in this sample were 65,000 to 70,000 clones; roughly 81% of them appeared once. Together, the top ten hold around 9.2% of the sample.

Whole blood was collected in K2EDTA tubes by collaborating institutions according to the institutions' own protocols. For TCRbeta analysis, collaborators shipped samples in one of three forms: frozen whole blood, isolated PBMCs, or DNA extracted from either of those sample types. On the study overall, not on this receptor specifically: Clinical and demographic metadata were provided uncurated, with the amount varying by source and participant.

Taken from cysteine to phenylalanine, the CDR3 has 14 residues. Of all the DNA, just the CDR3 is kept, 42 bases in frame from base 1. Trimming leaves V shorter by 7 bases and J shorter by 5 bases, with the junction holding 8 bases beyond the gene matches. In the germline V gene, CDR1 corresponds to SGHRS and CDR2 to YFSETQ. This clone was seen only a few times. The clone's antigen remains unknown. No qualities accompany the bases; no much larger clone lies one base away. Recombination connected TRBV5-1 to TRBJ2-2; 7 middle bases align to TRBD1. The sequenced sample consisted of peripheral blood. This sequence was found in a human donor in a cohort sampled during active COVID-19. The DNA reads as follows: TGCGCCAGCCAGACAGTACAGGGGACCGGGGAGCTGTTTTTT. This translates into CASQTVQGTGELFF.